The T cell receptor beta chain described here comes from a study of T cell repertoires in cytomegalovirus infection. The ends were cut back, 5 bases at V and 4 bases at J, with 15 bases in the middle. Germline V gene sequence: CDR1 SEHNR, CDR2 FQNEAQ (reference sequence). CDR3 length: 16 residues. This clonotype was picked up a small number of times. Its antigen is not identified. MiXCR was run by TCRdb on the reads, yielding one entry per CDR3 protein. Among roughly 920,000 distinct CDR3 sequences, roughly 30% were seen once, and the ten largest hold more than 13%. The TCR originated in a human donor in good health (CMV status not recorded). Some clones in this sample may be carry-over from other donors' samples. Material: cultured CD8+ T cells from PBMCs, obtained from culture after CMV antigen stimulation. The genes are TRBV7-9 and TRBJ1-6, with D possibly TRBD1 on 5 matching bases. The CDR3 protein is CASSRVGTTYNSPLHF. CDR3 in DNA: TGTGCCAGCAGCCGCGTGGGGACCACTTATAATTCACCCCTCCACTTT. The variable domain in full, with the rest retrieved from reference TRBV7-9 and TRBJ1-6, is DTGVSQNPRHKITKRGQNVTFRCDPISEHNRLYWYRQTLGQGPEFLTYFQNEAQLEKSRLLSDRFSAERPKGSFSTLEIQRTEQGDSAMYLCASSRVGTTYNSPLHFGNGTRLTVT.